Listed below are T cell receptor beta chains from one sample, sequenced in a study of cytomegalovirus exposure and HLA in healthy donors. Assay: immunoSEQ multiplex PCR; the TCRdb copy retains only in-frame clones and omits some. The sample holds about 39,000 clones. The sample taken for sequencing was PBMCs. The receptors were gathered from a male donor in good health and CMV-seronegative. Both conserved end residues are part of each CDR3. Fields, in order: V gene, D gene, J gene, CDR3 DNA, CDR3 protein. The D gene is left open where the match is weak.

TRBV5-4,TRBD2,TRBJ2-3,TGTGCCAGCAGCTTGGTAACGCGGGGGGAGGTCACGCAGTATTTT,CASSLVTRGEVTQYF
TRBV5-1,TRBD1,TRBJ1-1,TGCGCCAGCAGCTCGGGACAGGGAGGCACTGAAGCTTTCTTT,CASSSGQGGTEAFF
TRBV5-4,-,TRBJ1-5,TGTGCCAGCAGCTACGACAGAGCCGATCAGCCCCAGCATTTT,CASSYDRADQPQHF
TRBV15,-,TRBJ2-1,TGTGCCACCAGCAGAGCTCTTAGCCAGGGGTCCTACAATGAGCAGTTCTTC,CATSRALSQGSYNEQFF
TRBV9,TRBD2,TRBJ2-3,TGTGCCAGCAGCGTAGGAAGCGGGGGGAGGGTAGATACGCAGTATTTT,CASSVGSGGRVDTQYF
TRBV7-8,-,TRBJ1-6,TGTGCCAGCAGCTTAGCGCGGCCTAATTCACCCCTCCACTTT,CASSLARPNSPLHF
TRBV6-5,-,TRBJ2-1,TGTGCCAGCAGTCCCGGGGATGAGCAGTTCTTC,CASSPGDEQFF
TRBV27,-,TRBJ1-4,-,CASSSSGTGWEKLFF
TRBV11-2,-,TRBJ1-4,TGTGCCAGCAGCTTAGCCCTGAGGGATGAAAAACTGTTTTTT,CASSLALRDEKLFF
TRBV4-2,TRBD2,TRBJ2-1,TGTGCCAGCAGCCAAGAGCTAGCGGGGGGGCAGTTCTTC,CASSQELAGGQFF
TRBV19,TRBD2,TRBJ2-5,TGTGCCAGTAGTATTCCCAGCGGGGGGGCCAAGACCCAGTACTTC,CASSIPSGGAKTQYF
TRBV7-3,-,TRBJ2-2,TGTGCCAGCAGCTTAATCCCCGGCACCGGGGAGCTGTTTTTT,CASSLIPGTGELFF
TRBV5-1,-,TRBJ2-3,TGCGCCAGCAGCTCCACAGCTTCTAGCACAGATACGCAGTATTTT,CASSSTASSTDTQYF
TRBV7-9,-,TRBJ1-2,TGTGCCAGCAGCGATATTTCCGGGACACATGTCAACTATGGCTACACCTTC,CASSDISGTHVNYGYTF
TRBV4-2,-,TRBJ2-1,TGTGCCAGCAGCCAAGCCGACAGAGACAATGAGCAGTTCTTC,CASSQADRDNEQFF
TRBV15,-,TRBJ2-7,TGTGCCACCAGCAGGGACATCCAATACGAGCAGTACTTC,CATSRDIQYEQYF
TRBV2,-,TRBJ1-1,TGTGCCAGCAGGAAGGGGGAATCGAACACTGAAGCTTTCTTT,CASRKGESNTEAFF
TRBV5-8,-,TRBJ1-1,TGTGCCAGCAGCTTGGCCGTCTCGGGAAAAGAAGCTTTCTTT,CASSLAVSGKEAFF
TRBV7-9,TRBD2,TRBJ2-4,TGTGCCAGCAGCCTCGCGGGGGGAGGAGCCAAAAACATTCAGTACTTC,CASSLAGGGAKNIQYF
TRBV18,TRBD2,TRBJ2-7,TGTGCCAGCTCACCCAGCGGGGTGAGCTCCTACGAGCAGTACTTC,CASSPSGVSSYEQYF
TRBV4-2,-,TRBJ2-3,TGTGCCAGCAGCCAAGCTCAGGGGTCAGCAGATACGCAGTATTTT,CASSQAQGSADTQYF
TRBV4-1,-,TRBJ2-6,TGCGCCAGCAGCCTATCCTGGGGGCCTGGGGCCAACGTCCTGACTTTC,CASSLSWGPGANVLTF
TRBV19,-,TRBJ1-6,TGTGCCAGTAGTATTTATTTTGAGGATCCACCCCTCCACTTT,CASSIYFEDPPLHF
TRBV13,-,TRBJ2-1,TGTGCCAGCAGCGCTAGTGGGAGGGAGCAGTTCTTC,CASSASGREQFF
TRBV13,-,TRBJ1-1,TGTGCCAGCAGCTTTTGGGGGCCGGACACTGAAGCTTTCTTT,CASSFWGPDTEAFF
TRBV28,-,TRBJ2-7,TGTGCCAGCAGCCCCCGGCGGGGAGGCCGCGAGCAGTACTTC,CASSPRRGGREQYF
TRBV30,-,TRBJ2-7,TGTGCCTGGAGCCCCACCGGTCCGTACGAGCAGTACTTC,CAWSPTGPYEQYF
TRBV29-1,TRBD1,TRBJ2-5,TGCAGTGCCATCCGGGACAGGGGAGAGACCCAGTACTTC,CSAIRDRGETQYF
TRBV7-9,-,TRBJ1-1,TGTGCCAGCAGCGTAGGTTTAGGACAGAACACTGAAGCTTTCTTT,CASSVGLGQNTEAFF
TRBV5-8,-,TRBJ1-1,TGTGCCAGCAGCTTCGTCGCGGGTCGGACTGAAGCTTTCTTT,CASSFVAGRTEAFF
TRBV28,TRBD2,TRBJ2-7,TGTGCCAGCAGTTTCATACTAGCGGGGGAATACTCCTACGAGCAGTACTTC,CASSFILAGEYSYEQYF